This entry is about one TCR beta chain. Its antigen remains undetermined. The record has no base qualities; no much larger clone is one base away. The entry originates in a study of PD-L1 blockade in urothelial cancer (dated by TCRdb to the late 2010s). About the full investigation: Every patient began therapy in 2014 and was given atezolizumab 1,200 mg intravenously every 3 weeks. About 85% of the 29 patients were males with bladder-origin urothelial cancer, and about 60% of the roughly 29 reported a prior smoking history. Patients had an ECOG performance status of 0 or 1 and had received between 0 and 3 prior chemotherapy regimens. Blood samples were analyzed at two time points: 3 weeks after treatment start (second dose) and 6 weeks after treatment start. Blood samples gave median yields of approximately 130,000 T cells and more than 80,000 unique TCRs, along with a median clonality of 0.080. The study was an exploratory multi-omic analysis of somatic, immune and clinical correlates of response to PD-L1 blockade with atezolizumab in urothelial cancer. TCR sequencing covered pretreatment tumor samples and matched, serially collected peripheral blood taken before and after atezolizumab treatment. Durable clinical benefit was defined as progression-free survival longer than 6 months, and TCR features were also tested against progression-free and overall survival. In the same patients, whole exome sequencing and RNA sequencing of pretreatment tumors were performed in addition to TCR sequencing. About 10 patients achieved durable clinical benefit and some 21 did not. Over 28 patients had pretreatment blood TCR-seq, around 25 had at least one posttreatment blood collection, and around 25 had tumor TCR-seq.

Clipping removes 2 bases from V and 5 bases from J, with 9 as the unmatched junction base count. The cysteine opens and the phenylalanine closes a CDR3 of 16 amino acids. Of all the DNA, just the CDR3 is kept, 48 bases in frame from base 1. The germline V gene yields MNHEY for CDR1 and SVGAGI for CDR2. What the study reported, not specific to this receptor: Improved progression-free and overall survival was associated with having pretreatment peripheral blood TCR clonality below the median. Small sample size (n ≈ 28) and many exploratory analyses mean the results are intended to be hypothesis-generating. At 3 weeks after the start of treatment, tumor-associated TCR clones in peripheral blood had expanded more in patients with durable benefit (n ≈ 20, p = 0.022).

Each PCR received spiked-in synthetic TCR analog templates so that absolute template abundance could be estimated from read counts. The immunoSEQ assay was used to amplify TCRbeta CDR3 regions from genomic DNA with bias-controlled V and J gene primers. Sequencing of rearranged TCRbeta segments was performed at approximately 20X coverage. Regarding the original processing steps: Clustering was used to correct sequencing errors, and CDR3s were annotated against IMGT to assign V, D and J genes. Only productive TCRbeta rearrangements were used in downstream analyses, excluding out-of-frame or stop-codon sequences. Clonality was calculated as one minus the Shannon entropy normalized by the log of the number of unique productive sequences. Fisher's exact test with Benjamini-Hochberg correction, at a threshold of adjusted p below 0.01, was used to find clones that differed between time points or between blood and tumor. TCRdb carries this immuneACCESS record with in-frame sequences only. Its versions omit some clonotypes, under half of them owing to an unresolved V gene in the studies checked, with the rest unexplained. V and J calls and clone size are those listed in that table; D and trimming were worked out from the DNA. This sample is represented by 70,000 to 100,000 clones; 84% of them were singletons. The ten top clones hold roughly 1.9% of the sample.

The sample's time point, from its label and the paper: pretreatment peripheral blood. The cohort comprised nearly 30 patients with locally advanced or metastatic urothelial carcinoma treated at Memorial Sloan Kettering on a trial protocol. Peripheral blood mononuclear cells were collected from each patient pretreatment and during treatment, giving between 1 and 8 total time points per patient. The Qiagen DNeasy Blood extraction kit was used to purify genomic DNA from total PBMCs and tumor samples. PBMCs were collected pretreatment and during treatment and were isolated and stored as previously described.

Sequenced material: PBMCs, taken around atezolizumab (anti-PD-L1) treatment. The clonotype comes from a man in his fifties or sixties with urothelial cancer. The V gene is TRBV6-5 and the J gene is TRBJ2-3, with TRBD1 matching 8 junction bases. The CDR3 protein: CASSYGASGGLDTQYF. At the DNA level, the sequence is TGTGCCAGCAGTTACGGGGCGTCAGGGGGCTTAGATACGCAGTATTTT.